The present TCR beta chain was sequenced within a study of T cells in Graves' hyperthyroidism and ophthalmopathy. This CDR3 is 16 amino acids long. Germline lookup yields CDR1 SEHNR and CDR2 FQNEAQ (reference sequence). From RNA transcripts, TCR beta CDR3 regions were amplified. The study used the HTBI primer set for a first-round RT-PCR of the TCR CDR3. MiXCR, run by TCRdb on the multiplex PCR reads, gives a single entry per CDR3 protein. The sample contains 500,000 to 800,000 distinct CDR3 sequences, roughly 15% of which appear only once. For this clonotype: A single base separates this from a much larger clone, so it may be a read error.

The specimen was blood. The chain combines TRBV7-9 with TRBJ2-7, with D tentatively TRBD1 or TRBD2 (5 bases each). The TCR comes from a woman between 50 and 59 years old with Graves' ophthalmopathy. CDR3 nucleotide sequence: TGTGCCAGCACCTCAACCGGGACCCCGAGCTCCTGCGAGCAGTACTTC. Encoded protein: CASTSTGTPSSCEQYF.